This T cell receptor (beta chain) came from a study of blood T cell repertoires in COVID-19. Study overall: Sources were T cells, B-cell-depleted T cells, or PBMCs; the material itself was cDNA or gDNA.

In the authors' methods: Cell counts per sample came from amplifying reference gene primers. Sequencing was performed with immunoSEQ multiplex PCR; in TCRdb, only in-frame clones are kept and a portion is missing. V, J and clone size reflect that table, while D and trimming were determined from the DNA. The sample contains 300,000 to 450,000 clones, approximately 92% of which appear only once. Germline V lookup: CDR1 KGHSH, CDR2 LQKENI. CDR3 length: 15 amino acids. After removal of 3 bases from V and 3 bases from J, the junction contained 7 bases not matched to a gene. This TCR was sampled from a man younger than 35 who had recovered from COVID-19. Sequenced: PBMCs or T cells enriched from blood (not recorded which). This chain joins TRBV18 and TRBJ1-1; 7 positions match TRBD1. CDR3 bases: TGTGCCAGCTCACCCGTCCTTGGACAGGACACTGAAGCTTTCTTT. Its translation is CASSPVLGQDTEAFF.